The following is a TCR beta chain sequence with its context. Time point meaning: pre-sensitization, week 0. Treatment indicated: therapeutic diphenylcyclopropenone sensitization with weekly scalp DPC. This sample was included in a study of human T cells and chemical hapten exposure. TCRdb reprocessed the RACE reads with MiXCR, giving one entry per CDR3 protein. The repertoire holds over 300,000 distinct CDR3 sequences, 4.5% to 6% seen once, with 2.6% in the top ten. The V and J ends lost 1 base and 6 bases, in that order; junction bases with no gene match: 4. CDR1 is DFQATT and CDR2 is SNEGSKA in the germline V gene (reference sequence). The CDR3 sequence is 14 residues long.

J is TRBJ2-7 and V is TRBV20-1, with 12 bases fitting TRBD2. The sequence was obtained from a woman in her fifties or sixties with alopecia areata. Some clones in this sample may be carry-over from other donors' samples. Sequenced material: whole blood, taken in connection with sensitization to the hapten diphenylcyclopropenone (DPC). This CDR3 is CSARASGGAGEQYF. For the CDR3, the DNA is TGCAGTGCTAGAGCTAGCGGGGGGGCCGGCGAGCAGTACTTC.